This paragraph reports one T cell receptor (beta chain). Antigen specificity is unknown. The sample comes from a study of glioma-infiltrating T cells after dendritic cell vaccination. Measured with immunoSEQ multiplex PCR; TCRdb has only the in-frame clones, and not every one. This sample has roughly 100,000 clones, with about 90% found just once. Looked up from germline, CDR1 is MNHEY and CDR2 is SMNVEV (reference sequence). The J segment lost 4 bases and the V segment lost 6 bases, leaving 9 bases of the junction unmatched. The CDR3 contains 14 residues. Study-wide results and caveats: Survival was not directly related to TCR clonality in these patients.

Time point described: after dendritic cell vaccination, including at tumor progression/relapse. The rearrangement links TRBV27 to TRBJ2-7; 7 bases are shared with TRBD1. The receptor was derived from a human donor with glioblastoma. Sequences were derived from blood, sampled after dendritic cell vaccination. The CDR3 protein is CASREPGQHYEQYF. CDR3 sequence (DNA): TGTGCCAGCAGAGAACCGGGACAGCATTACGAGCAGTACTTC.